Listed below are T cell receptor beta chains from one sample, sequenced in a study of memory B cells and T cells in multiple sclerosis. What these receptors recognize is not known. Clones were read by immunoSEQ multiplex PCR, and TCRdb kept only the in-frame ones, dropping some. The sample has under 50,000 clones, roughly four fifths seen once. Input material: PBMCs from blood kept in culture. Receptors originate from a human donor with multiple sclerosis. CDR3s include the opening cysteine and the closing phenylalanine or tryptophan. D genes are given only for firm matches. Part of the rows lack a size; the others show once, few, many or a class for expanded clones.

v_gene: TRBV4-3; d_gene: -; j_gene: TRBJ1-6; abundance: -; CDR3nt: TGCGCCAGCAGCCAAGAAAAGAACAGTAATTCACCCCTCCACTTT; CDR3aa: CASSQEKNSNSPLHF
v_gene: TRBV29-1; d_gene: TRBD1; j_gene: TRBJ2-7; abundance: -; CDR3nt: TGCAGCGTTGTAGGTGGACAGGGGCGCGAGCAGTACTTC; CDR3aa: CSVVGGQGREQYF
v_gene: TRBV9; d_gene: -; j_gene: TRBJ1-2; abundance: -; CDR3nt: TGTGCCAGCAGCGTGGACACCCTGAAACGAGGCTACACCTTC; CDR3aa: CASSVDTLKRGYTF
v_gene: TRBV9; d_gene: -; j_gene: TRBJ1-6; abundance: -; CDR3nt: TGTGCCAGCAGCGTAGCACCGGTTAATTCACCCCTCCACTTT; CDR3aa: CASSVAPVNSPLHF
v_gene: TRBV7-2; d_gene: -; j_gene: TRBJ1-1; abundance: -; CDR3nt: TGTGCCAGCACCGCCGTGTTGAACACTGAAGCTTTCTTT; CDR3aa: CASTAVLNTEAFF
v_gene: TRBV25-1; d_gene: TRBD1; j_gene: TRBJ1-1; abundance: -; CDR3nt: TGTGCCAGCAGTGATGGACAGGGGGCCACTGAAGCTTTCTTT; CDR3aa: CASSDGQGATEAFF
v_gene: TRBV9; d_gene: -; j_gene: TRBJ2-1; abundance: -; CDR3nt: TGTGCCAGCAGCGGCGACCCGAAGGCCTACTTCAATGAGCAGTTCTTC; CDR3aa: CASSGDPKAYFNEQFF
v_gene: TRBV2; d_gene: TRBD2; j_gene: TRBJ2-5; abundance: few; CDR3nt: TGTGCCAGCAGTGCCGGGGGGTTCTTCGAGACCCAGTACTTC; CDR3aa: CASSAGGFFETQYF
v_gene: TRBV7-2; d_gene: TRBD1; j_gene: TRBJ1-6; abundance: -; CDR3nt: TGTGCCAGCAGCCTGGGACAGGGATTTTCACCCCTCCACTTT; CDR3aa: CASSLGQGFSPLHF
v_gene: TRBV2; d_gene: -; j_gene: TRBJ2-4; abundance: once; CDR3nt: TGTGCCAGCAGTGAAATGCGGGGAGCCAAAAACATTCAGTACTTC; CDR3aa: CASSEMRGAKNIQYF
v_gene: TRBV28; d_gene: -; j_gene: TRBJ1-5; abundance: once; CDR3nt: TGTGCCAGCATAGGTGGGGCTCAGCCCCAGCATTTT; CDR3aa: CASIGGAQPQHF
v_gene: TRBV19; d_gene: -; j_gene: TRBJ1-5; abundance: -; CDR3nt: TGTGCCAGTAGTATGGGGGAATATAGCAATCAGCCCCAGCATTTT; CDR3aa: CASSMGEYSNQPQHF
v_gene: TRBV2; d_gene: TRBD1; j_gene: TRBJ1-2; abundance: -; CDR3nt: TGTGCCAGCAGTCGAGCAGGGGGTTCCTATGGCTACACCTTC; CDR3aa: CASSRAGGSYGYTF
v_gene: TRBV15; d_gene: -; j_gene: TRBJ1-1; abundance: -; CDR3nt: TGTGCCACCAGCGCCGGGAGCACTGAAGCTTTCTTT; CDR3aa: CATSAGSTEAFF
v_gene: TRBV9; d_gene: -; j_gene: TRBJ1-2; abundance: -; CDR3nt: TGTGCCAGCAGCTCTCAACCCGGACGGACTGAGACCTTC; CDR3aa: CASSSQPGRTETF
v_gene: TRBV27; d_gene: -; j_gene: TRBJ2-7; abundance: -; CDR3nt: TGTGCCAGCAGTTTATCGGCAGGGGCGGCTGGGGAGCAGTACTTC; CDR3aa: CASSLSAGAAGEQYF